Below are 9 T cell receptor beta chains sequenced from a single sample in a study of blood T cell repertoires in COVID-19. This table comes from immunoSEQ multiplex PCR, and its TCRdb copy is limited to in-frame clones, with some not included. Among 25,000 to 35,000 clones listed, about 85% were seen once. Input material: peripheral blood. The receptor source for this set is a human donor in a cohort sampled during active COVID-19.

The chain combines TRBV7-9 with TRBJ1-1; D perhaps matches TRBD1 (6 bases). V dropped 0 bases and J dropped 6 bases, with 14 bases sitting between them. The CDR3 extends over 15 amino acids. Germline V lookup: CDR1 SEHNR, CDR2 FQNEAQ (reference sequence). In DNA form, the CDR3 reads TGTGCCAGCAGCTTAGCACAGGGAGCAAGGGCTGAAGCTTTCTTT. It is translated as CASSLAQGARAEAFF.

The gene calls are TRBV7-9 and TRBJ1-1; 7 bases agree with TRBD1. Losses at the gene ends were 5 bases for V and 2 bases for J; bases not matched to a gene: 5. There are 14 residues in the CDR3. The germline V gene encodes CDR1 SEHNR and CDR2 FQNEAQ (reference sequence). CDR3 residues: CASSVSGGNTEAFF. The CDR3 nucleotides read TGTGCCAGCAGCGTCTCAGGGGGAAACACTGAAGCTTTCTTT.

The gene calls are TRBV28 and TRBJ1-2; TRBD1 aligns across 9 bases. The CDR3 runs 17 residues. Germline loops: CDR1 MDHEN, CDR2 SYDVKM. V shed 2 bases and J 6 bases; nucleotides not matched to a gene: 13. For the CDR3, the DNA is TGTGCCAGCAGTTTACTGGACAGGGGATATCGTTCAGATGGCTACACCTTC. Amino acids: CASSLLDRGYRSDGYTF.

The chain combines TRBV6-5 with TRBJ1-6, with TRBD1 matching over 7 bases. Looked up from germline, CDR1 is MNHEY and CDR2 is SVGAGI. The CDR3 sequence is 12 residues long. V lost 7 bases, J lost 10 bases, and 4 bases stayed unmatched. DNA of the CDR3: TGTGCCAGCAAGGAACAGGGGTCACCCCTCCACTTT. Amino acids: CASKEQGSPLHF.

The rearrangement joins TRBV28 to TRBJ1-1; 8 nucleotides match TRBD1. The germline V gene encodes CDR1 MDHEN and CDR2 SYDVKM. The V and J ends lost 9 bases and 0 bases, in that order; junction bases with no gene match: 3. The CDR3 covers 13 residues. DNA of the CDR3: TGTGCCAGTTGGACAGGGATGAACACTGAAGCTTTCTTT. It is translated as CASWTGMNTEAFF.

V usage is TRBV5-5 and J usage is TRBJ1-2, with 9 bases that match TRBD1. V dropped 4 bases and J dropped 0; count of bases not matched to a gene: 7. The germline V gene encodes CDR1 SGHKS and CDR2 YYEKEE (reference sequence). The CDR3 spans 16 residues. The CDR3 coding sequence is TGTGCCAGCAGCCTTCGGGACAGGGCGGCTAACTATGGCTACACCTTC. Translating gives CASSLRDRAANYGYTF.

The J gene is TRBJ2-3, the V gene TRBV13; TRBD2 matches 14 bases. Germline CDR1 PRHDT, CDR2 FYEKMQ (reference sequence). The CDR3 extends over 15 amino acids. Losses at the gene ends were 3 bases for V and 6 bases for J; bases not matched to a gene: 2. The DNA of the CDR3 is TGTGCCAGCAGCTTCAGACTAGCGGGGGGGGATACGCAGTATTTT. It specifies CASSFRLAGGDTQYF.

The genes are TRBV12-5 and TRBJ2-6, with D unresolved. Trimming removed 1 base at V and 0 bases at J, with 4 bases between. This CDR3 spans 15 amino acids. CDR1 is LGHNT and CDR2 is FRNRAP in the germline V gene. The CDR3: CASGLGISGANVLTF. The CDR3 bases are TGTGCTAGTGGTTTGGGTATCTCTGGGGCCAACGTCCTGACTTTC.

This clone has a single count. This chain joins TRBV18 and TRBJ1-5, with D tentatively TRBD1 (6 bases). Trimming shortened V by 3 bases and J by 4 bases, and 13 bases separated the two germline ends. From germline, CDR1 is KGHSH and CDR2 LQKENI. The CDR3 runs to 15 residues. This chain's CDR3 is CASSPVQGVNQPQHF. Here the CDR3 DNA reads TGTGCCAGCTCACCGGTACAGGGAGTAAATCAGCCCCAGCATTTT.